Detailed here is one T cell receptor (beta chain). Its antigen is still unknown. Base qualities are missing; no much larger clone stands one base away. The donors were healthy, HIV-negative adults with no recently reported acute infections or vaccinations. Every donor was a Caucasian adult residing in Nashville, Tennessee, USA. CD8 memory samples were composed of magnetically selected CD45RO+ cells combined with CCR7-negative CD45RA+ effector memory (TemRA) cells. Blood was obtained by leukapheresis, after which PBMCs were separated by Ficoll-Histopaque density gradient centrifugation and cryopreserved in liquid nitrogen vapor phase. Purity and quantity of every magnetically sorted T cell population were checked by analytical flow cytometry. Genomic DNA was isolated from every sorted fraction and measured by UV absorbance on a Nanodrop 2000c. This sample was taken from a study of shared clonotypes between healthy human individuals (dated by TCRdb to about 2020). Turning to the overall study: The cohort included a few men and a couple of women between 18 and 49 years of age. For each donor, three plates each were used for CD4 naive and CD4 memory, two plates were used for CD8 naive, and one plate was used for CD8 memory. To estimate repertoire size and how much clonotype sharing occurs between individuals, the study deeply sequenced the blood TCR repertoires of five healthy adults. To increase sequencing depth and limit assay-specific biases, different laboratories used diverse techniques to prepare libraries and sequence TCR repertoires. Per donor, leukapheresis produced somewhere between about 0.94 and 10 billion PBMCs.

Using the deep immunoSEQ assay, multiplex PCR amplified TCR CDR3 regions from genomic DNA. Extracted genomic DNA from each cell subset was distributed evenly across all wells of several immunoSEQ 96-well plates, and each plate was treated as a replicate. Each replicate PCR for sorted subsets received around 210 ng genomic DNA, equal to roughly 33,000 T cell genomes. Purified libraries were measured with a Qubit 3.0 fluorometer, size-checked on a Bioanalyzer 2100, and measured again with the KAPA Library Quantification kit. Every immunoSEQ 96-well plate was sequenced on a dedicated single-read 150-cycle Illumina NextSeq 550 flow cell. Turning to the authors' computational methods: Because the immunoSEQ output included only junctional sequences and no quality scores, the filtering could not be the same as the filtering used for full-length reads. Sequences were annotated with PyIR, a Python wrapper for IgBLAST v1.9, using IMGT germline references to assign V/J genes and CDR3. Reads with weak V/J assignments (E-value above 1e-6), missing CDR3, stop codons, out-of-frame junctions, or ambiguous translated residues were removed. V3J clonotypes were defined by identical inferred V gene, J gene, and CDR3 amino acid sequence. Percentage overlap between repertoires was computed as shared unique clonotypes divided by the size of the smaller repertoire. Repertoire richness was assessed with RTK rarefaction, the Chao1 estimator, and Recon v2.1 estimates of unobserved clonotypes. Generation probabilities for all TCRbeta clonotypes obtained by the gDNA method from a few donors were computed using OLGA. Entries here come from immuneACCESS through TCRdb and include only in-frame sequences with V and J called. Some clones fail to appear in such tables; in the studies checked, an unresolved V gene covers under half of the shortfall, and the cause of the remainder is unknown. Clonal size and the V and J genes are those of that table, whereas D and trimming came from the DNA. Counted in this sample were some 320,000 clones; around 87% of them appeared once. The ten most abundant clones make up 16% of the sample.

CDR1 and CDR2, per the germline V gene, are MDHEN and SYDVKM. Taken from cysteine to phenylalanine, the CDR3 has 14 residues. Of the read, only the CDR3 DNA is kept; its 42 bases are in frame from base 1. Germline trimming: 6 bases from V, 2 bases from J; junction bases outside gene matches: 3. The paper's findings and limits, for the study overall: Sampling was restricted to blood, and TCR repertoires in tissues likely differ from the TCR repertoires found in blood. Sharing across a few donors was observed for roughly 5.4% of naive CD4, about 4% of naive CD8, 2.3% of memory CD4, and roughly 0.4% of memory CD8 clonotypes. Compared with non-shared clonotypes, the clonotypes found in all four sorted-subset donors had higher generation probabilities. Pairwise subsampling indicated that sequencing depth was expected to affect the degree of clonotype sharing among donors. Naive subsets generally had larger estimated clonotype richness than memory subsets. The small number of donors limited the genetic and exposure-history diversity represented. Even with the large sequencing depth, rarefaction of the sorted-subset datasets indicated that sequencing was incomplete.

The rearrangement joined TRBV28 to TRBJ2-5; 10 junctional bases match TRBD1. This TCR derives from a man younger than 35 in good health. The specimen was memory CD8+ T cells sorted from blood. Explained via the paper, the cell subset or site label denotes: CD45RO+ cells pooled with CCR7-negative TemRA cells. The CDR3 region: CASRPGQGQETQYF. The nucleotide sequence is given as TGTGCCAGCAGACCGGGACAGGGGCAAGAGACCCAGTACTTC.